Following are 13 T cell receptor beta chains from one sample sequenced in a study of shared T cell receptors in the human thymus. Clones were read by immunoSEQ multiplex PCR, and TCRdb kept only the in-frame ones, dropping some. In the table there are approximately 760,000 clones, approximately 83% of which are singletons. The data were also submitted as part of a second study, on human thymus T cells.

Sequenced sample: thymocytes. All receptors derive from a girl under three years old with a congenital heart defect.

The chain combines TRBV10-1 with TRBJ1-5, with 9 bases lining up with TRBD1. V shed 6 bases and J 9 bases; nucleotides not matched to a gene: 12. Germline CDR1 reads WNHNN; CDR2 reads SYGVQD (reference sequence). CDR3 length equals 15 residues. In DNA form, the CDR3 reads TGCGCCAGCAGCGCGGGGCCGGGACAGGGAGGGCCCCAGCATTTT. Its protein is CASSAGPGQGGPQHF.

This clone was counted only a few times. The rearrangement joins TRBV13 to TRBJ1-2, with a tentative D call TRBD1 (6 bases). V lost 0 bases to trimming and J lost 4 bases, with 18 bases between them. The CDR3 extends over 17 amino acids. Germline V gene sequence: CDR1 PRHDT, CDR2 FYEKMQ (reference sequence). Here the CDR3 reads CASSLGLWGGPLYGYTF. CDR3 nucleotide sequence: TGTGCCAGCAGCTTAGGCCTTTGGGGGGGCCCCCTCTATGGCTACACCTTC.

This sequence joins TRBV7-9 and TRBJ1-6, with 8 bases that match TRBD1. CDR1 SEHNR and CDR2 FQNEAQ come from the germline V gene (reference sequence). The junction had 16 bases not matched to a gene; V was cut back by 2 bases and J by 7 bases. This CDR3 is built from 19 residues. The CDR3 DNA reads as TGTGCCAGCAGCTTACGGTATGGCCCGACAGGGGTAAAGAATTCACCCCTCCACTTT. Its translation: CASSLRYGPTGVKNSPLHF.

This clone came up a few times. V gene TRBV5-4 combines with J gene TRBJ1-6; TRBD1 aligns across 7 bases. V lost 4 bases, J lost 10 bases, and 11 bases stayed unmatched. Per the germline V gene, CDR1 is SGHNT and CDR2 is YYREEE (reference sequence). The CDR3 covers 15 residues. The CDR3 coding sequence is TGTGCCAGCAGCGTAGGGGACAGCCTTCGATCACCCCTCCACTTT. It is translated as CASSVGDSLRSPLHF.

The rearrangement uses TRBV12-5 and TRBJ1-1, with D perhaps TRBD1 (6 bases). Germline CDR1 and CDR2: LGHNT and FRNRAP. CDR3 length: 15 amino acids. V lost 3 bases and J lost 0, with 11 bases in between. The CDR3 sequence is CASGFPRQVNTEAFF. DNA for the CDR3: TGTGCTAGTGGTTTTCCGAGACAGGTGAACACTGAAGCTTTCTTT.

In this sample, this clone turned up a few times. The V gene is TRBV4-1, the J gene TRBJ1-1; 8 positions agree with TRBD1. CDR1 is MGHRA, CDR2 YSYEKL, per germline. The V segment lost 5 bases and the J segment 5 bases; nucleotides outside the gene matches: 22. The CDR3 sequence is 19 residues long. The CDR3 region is CASSSGTARGQGGETEAFF. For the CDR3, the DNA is TGCGCCAGCAGCTCGGGGACCGCTCGCGGACAGGGTGGGGAGACTGAAGCTTTCTTT.

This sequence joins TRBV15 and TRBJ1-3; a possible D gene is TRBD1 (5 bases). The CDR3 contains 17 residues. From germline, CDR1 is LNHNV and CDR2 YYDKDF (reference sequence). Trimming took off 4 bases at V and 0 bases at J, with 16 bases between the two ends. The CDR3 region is CATSTPGPRSSGNTIYF. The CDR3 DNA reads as TGTGCCACCAGCACCCCAGGGCCCAGAAGCTCTGGAAACACCATATATTTT.

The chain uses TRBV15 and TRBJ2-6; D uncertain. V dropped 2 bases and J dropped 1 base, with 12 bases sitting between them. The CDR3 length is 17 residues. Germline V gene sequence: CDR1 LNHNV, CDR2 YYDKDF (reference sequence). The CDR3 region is CATSRPPRVSGANVLTF. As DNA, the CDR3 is TGTGCCACCAGCAGACCGCCCCGGGTTTCTGGGGCCAACGTCCTGACTTTC.

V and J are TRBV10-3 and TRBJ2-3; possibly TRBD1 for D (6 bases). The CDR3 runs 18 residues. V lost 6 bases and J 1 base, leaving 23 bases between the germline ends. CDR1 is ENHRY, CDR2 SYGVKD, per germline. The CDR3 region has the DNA TGTGCCATCAGGGGATTGACAGGCCCCGACCACCGCACAGATACGCAGTATTTT. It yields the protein CAIRGLTGPDHRTDTQYF.

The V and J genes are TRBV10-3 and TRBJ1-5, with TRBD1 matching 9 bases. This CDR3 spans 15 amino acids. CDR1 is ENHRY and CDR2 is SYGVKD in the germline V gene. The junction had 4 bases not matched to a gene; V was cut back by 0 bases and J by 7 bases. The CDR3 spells CAISESLDRGQPQHF. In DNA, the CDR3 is TGTGCCATCAGTGAGTCCTTGGACAGGGGCCAGCCCCAGCATTTT.

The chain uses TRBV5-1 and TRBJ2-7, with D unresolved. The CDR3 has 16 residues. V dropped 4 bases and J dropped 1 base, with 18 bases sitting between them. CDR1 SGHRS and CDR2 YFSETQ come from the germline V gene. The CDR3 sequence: CASSLDRPPLSYEQYF. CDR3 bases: TGCGCCAGCAGCCTCGATCGACCTCCACTATCCTACGAGCAGTACTTC.

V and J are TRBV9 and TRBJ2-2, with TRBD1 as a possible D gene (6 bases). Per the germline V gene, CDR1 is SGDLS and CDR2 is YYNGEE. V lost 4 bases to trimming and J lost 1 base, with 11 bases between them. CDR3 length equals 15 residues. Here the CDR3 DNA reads TGTGCCAGCAGCCCCCGACAGGAGAACACCGGGGAGCTGTTTTTT. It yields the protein CASSPRQENTGELFF.

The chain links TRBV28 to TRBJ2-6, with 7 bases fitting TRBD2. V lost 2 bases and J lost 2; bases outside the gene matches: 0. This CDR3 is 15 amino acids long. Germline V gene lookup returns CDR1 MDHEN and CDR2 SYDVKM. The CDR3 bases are TGTGCCAGCAGTTTACGGGGGGCTGGGGCCAACGTCCTGACTTTC. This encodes CASSLRGAGANVLTF.